This is a list of T cell receptor beta chains from one sample in a study of blood T cells in healthy people across ages. TCRdb called the 5' RACE reads again in MiXCR, with one record for every CDR3 protein. The repertoire consists of more than 1,000,000 distinct CDR3 sequences, with approximately 25% occurring once and the leading ten covering around 0.75%. In addition, the sample was reused for a study of T cells of mothers and their children.

The specimen was blood. The receptors stem from a girl aged 2 to 9 in good health. CDR3s leave out the opening cysteine and the closing phenylalanine or tryptophan.

ASSRYQIIRDDANTGELF,TRBV6-1,TRBJ2-2
ASSESLPQPQH,TRBV10-2,TRBJ1-5
ASSLVTGDNSPLH,TRBV7-9,TRBJ1-6
ASSGQGLEAF,TRBV12-3/TRBV12-4,TRBJ1-1
ASSSGTVVTSEQY,TRBV7-2,TRBJ2-7
ASSFRTGNYEQY,TRBV7-2,.
SARLAGGPGSTYNEQF,TRBV29-1,TRBJ2-1
ASSVDLNTGELF,TRBV9,TRBJ2-2
ASSHPKTGTNEKLF,TRBV4-2,TRBJ1-4
SVANSDYGYT,TRBV29-1,TRBJ1-2
SVTEGEAF,TRBV29-1,TRBJ1-1
ASSSTSGVPKGYEQY,TRBV7-8,TRBJ2-7